This TCR beta chain was documented in a study of regulatory and conventional T cells in RAG deficiency. Study findings and constraints: In Omenn syndrome, sorted "Tregs" may be peripherally activated cells.

Measured with immunoSEQ multiplex PCR; TCRdb has only the in-frame clones, and not every one. This sample has around 30,000 clones, with about 95% found just once. For this clone: Its specificity is unknown.

Germline V gene lookup returns CDR1 DFQATT and CDR2 SNEGSKA (reference sequence). This CDR3 comprises 11 residues. Genomic DNA came from blood conventional CD4+ T cells gated CD25-low CD127-high. This sample also appeared in a second study, on regulatory T cells. That report notes: The PCR used 52 TRBV and 13 TRBJ primers. Patient repertoires had restricted TRB V-J pairs and skewed V and J usage, most in Tregs.

The TCR sequence derives from a human donor in good health. This chain connects TRBV20-1 to TRBJ2-1, with TRBD1 matching over 9 bases. Material for sequencing was CD25- CD4+ T cells sorted from blood. The CDR3 DNA sequence: TGCAGCGGGACAGGGCCTCAAGGGCAGTTCTTC. Translated, it gives CSGTGPQGQFF.